This T cell receptor (beta chain) stems from a study of T cells after yellow fever vaccination (dated by TCRdb to the late 2010s). A note on the overall study: Libraries from fractions with low cell numbers were prepared with the SMART-Seq v4 Ultra Low Input RNA kit. To track T-cell clones before and after primary and booster YFV17D yellow fever vaccination, bulk TCR alpha and beta repertoires were sequenced longitudinally. The cohort comprised two healthy male donors, one aged 18 to 30 and one aged 30 to 40 years. Blood samples were taken at several timepoints before and after primary and secondary immunization, and bulk PBMC replicates and cell subsets were isolated.

The sample's treatment or condition label is to be understood as: live attenuated yellow fever vaccine strain. At each blood-draw timepoint, two biological replicates of bulk PBMCs were collected. A standard Ficoll-Paque protocol was used to isolate PBMCs from peripheral blood. TriZol was used to extract RNA from bulk PBMCs, CD4 and CD8 fractions, and dextramer-positive and dextramer-negative fractions. TCR cDNA was synthesized by 5'RACE template switching, which introduced a universal primer site and unique molecular identifiers. Priming for cDNA synthesis came from both the TCR alpha and TCR beta constant segments. Library amplification used two PCR steps, and the second PCR step added sample barcodes and sequencing adapters. Libraries were sequenced on Illumina HiSeq 2500 (2x100 bp) or NovaSeq (2x150 bp). Concerning the study's data processing: MIGEC was used to demultiplex reads and collapse the reads into UMI consensus sequences, and MiXCR was used for V(D)J alignment. Vaccine-responding clonotypes were defined with edgeR using replicate PBMC samples, requiring FDR below 0.01 and a log2 fold change above 5 up to day 15. Each bulk clonotype received a CD4 or CD8 identity based on whether the sequenced CD4 or CD8 repertoire contained that clonotype at higher abundance. Through fastp at Q25 and MiXCR, TCRdb rebuilt clones from the public reads, retaining in-frame beta chains. All rows with the same CDR3 protein become a single entry with the most common DNA and genes. The authors' filters were not applied to this entry. The sample data list around 610,000 distinct CDR3 sequences, and about 14% of these were observed just once. The ten largest clones represent roughly an eighth of the sample.

Results and caveats for the whole study, not just this receptor: After the booster, most clones that had expanded after primary vaccination were detected again (nearly 97% of CD4 and more than 85% of CD8), suggesting broad maintenance of memory. Only a couple of donors were included in the study, so the extent to which the findings can be generalized is limited. The secondary T-cell response was found to be weaker but faster than the primary response, with a peak reached on day 5 rather than on day 15. A small fraction of clonotypes showed up in both the CD4 and CD8 compartments, probably as a result of convergent recombination. Computational filtering was required because FACS-sorted repertoires could contain abundant contaminating clonotypes from the bulk population.

The germline V gene (reference sequence) supplies CDR1 DFQATT and CDR2 SNEGSKA. V has 3 bases trimmed and J has 6 bases trimmed; junction bases matching no gene number 3. The cysteine opens and the phenylalanine closes a CDR3 of 13 amino acids. CDR3 DNA only is kept here, 39 bases in frame from base 1. Comment on this clonotype: This clone's antigen is unknown. Base quality data are lacking; no much larger clone is found one base away.

This chain joins TRBV20-1 to TRBJ2-2; TRBD1 agrees with 8 junctional bases. The specimen comprised PBMCs, sampled on the day of the yellow fever booster vaccination. This clonotype was obtained from a man aged 25-45 years who received the YFV17D yellow fever vaccine. The CDR3 protein: CSASQGAAGELFF. Here is the DNA: TGCAGTGCTAGCCAGGGGGCTGCCGGGGAGCTGTTTTTT.